This entry lists 21 T cell receptor beta chains sequenced from one sample in a study of shared clonotypes between healthy human individuals. Using immunoSEQ multiplex PCR, the repertoire was profiled, and TCRdb retains in-frame clones only, with some absent. The repertoire holds under 2.5 million clones, with roughly 92% as singletons. Sample: naive CD4+ T cells from PBMCs. The subset is: CD45RA+ positively selected. These receptors originate from a young man in good health. Some clones in this sample may be carry-over from other donors' samples.

Remarks on this clone: Within the sample, other DNA sequences also encode this same CDR3. The chain combines TRBV6-5 with TRBJ2-2; TRBD2 matches 13 bases. J gave up 6 bases and V 5 bases, and 3 bases lay outside the gene matches. The CDR3 runs to 15 residues. Germline CDR1 MNHEY, CDR2 SVGAGI. The CDR3 coding sequence is TGTGCCAGCAGTCCAGGACTAGCGGGAGCCGGGGAGCTGTTTTTT. Amino acids: CASSPGLAGAGELFF.

The V and J genes are TRBV7-3 and TRBJ2-1, with 7 bases that match TRBD2. The CDR3 has 16 amino acids. The junction had 8 bases not matched to a gene; V was cut back by 0 bases and J by 6 bases. CDR1 SGHTA and CDR2 FQGTGA come from the germline V gene. The CDR3, as DNA: TGTGCCAGCAGCTTAACTAGGGCTAGCGGCCTCAATGAGCAGTTCTTC. Its translation is CASSLTRASGLNEQFF. Full variable domain (rest looked up from reference TRBV7-3 and TRBJ2-1): GAGVSQTPSNKVTEKGKYVELRCDPISGHTALYWYRQSLGQGPEFLIYFQGTGAADDSGLPNDRFFAVRPEGSVSTLKIQRTERGDSAVYLCASSLTRASGLNEQFFGPGTRLTVL.

The chain has TRBV6-1 and TRBJ2-3; TRBD1 might be the D (6 bases). CDR3 length equals 13 residues. Germline V gives CDR1 MNHNS, CDR2 SASEGT. V was clipped by 2 bases and J by 6 bases, with 9 bases between them. CDR3 in DNA: TGTGCCAGCAGTGAAATTCAGGGGGATACGCAGTATTTT. This translates into CASSEIQGDTQYF.

This clone was seen once. J is TRBJ2-2 and V is TRBV19, with 7 bases aligning to TRBD2. The V gene's germline CDR1 is LNHDA and CDR2 SQIVND (reference sequence). This CDR3 has 15 amino acids. The J segment lost 5 bases and the V segment lost 3 bases, leaving 6 bases of the junction unmatched. The CDR3: CASSIGGGSTGELFF. In DNA form, the CDR3 reads TGTGCCAGTAGTATCGGCGGCGGGAGTACCGGGGAGCTGTTTTTT.

The rearrangement links TRBV2 to TRBJ1-5, with D unclear. V shed 2 bases and J shed 7 bases, with 15 bases lying between them. CDR1 and CDR2 from the germline V gene are SNHLY and FYNNEI. CDR3 length: 15 amino acids. CDR3 in amino acids: CASSEMTTTVQPQHF. The CDR3 region has the DNA TGTGCCAGCAGTGAAATGACGACAACAGTCCAGCCCCAGCATTTT.

Turning to this clone: Within the sample, other DNA sequences also encode this same CDR3. The chain is built from TRBV5-1 and TRBJ2-2; 7 bases fit TRBD2. The CDR3 contains 16 residues. After removal of 5 bases from V and 4 bases from J, the junction contained 11 bases not matched to a gene. Germline V gene sequence: CDR1 SGHRS, CDR2 YFSETQ. The CDR3 nucleotides are TGCGCCAGCAGTCCCTCGGCGGGAGTGGGCACCGGGGAGCTGTTTTTT. This sequence encodes CASSPSAGVGTGELFF.

V gene TRBV12-5 combines with J gene TRBJ2-7, with D possibly matching TRBD1 (6 bases). CDR1 is LGHNT, CDR2 FRNRAP, per germline. There are 17 residues in the CDR3. Deletions cut 0 bases from V and 2 bases from J, with 17 bases between. This CDR3 is CASGLVHGPGGTYEQYF. The DNA of the CDR3 is TGTGCTAGTGGTTTGGTACACGGCCCTGGGGGCACCTACGAGCAGTACTTC.

The J gene is TRBJ2-7, the V gene TRBV4-2; D may be TRBD1 (5 bases). The germline V gene has CDR1 LGHNA and CDR2 YNFKEQ. The V gene lost 0 bases and the J gene lost 6 bases, with 15 bases spanning the gap. This CDR3 region has 15 residues. The CDR3 sequence is CASSQDQGAAREQYF. The CDR3 DNA sequence: TGTGCCAGCAGCCAAGATCAAGGGGCGGCCCGCGAGCAGTACTTC.

The rearrangement links TRBV2 to TRBJ2-2; 12 bases line up with TRBD2. V shed 6 bases and J 5 bases; nucleotides not matched to a gene: 1. Germline-derived CDR1 and CDR2 are SNHLY and FYNNEI. The CDR3 length is 14 residues. CDR3 loop: CASRTSGSTGELFF. DNA for the CDR3: TGTGCCAGCAGGACTAGCGGGAGTACCGGGGAGCTGTTTTTT.

The chain has TRBV2 and TRBJ1-4; no reliable D call. Germline V gene data show CDR1 as SNHLY and CDR2 as FYNNEI. The CDR3 has 16 residues. Trimming stripped 4 bases from V and 11 bases from J, with 23 bases between. The CDR3 sequence is CASSARGREERGKLFF. As DNA, the CDR3 is TGTGCCAGCAGTGCCAGAGGACGGGAGGAGAGAGGGAAACTGTTTTTT.

The chain links TRBV28 to TRBJ2-7; TRBD2 agrees at 16 bases. After removal of 3 bases from V and 2 bases from J, the junction contained 4 bases not matched to a gene. Germline values: CDR1 MDHEN, CDR2 SYDVKM. The CDR3 is 17 amino acids. The CDR3 spells CASSLGLAGGPPYEQYF. The CDR3 bases are TGTGCCAGCAGTTTGGGACTAGCGGGAGGGCCCCCCTACGAGCAGTACTTC.

This clone is a singleton in its sample. The chain has TRBV13 and TRBJ2-7, with D possibly TRBD1 on 5 matching bases. CDR1 PRHDT and CDR2 FYEKMQ come from the germline V gene (reference sequence). CDR3 length: 15 residues. Between the trimmed V and J ends, which lost 4 bases and 2 bases, there was a span of 15 bases. The DNA for the CDR3 is TGTGCCAGCAGCTGGGGCCACAAACCCCCCTACGAGCAGTACTTC. Protein sequence: CASSWGHKPPYEQYF.

The V gene is TRBV12-5, the J gene TRBJ2-1, with 9 bases aligning to TRBD2. This CDR3 has 13 residues. V shed 6 bases and J 8 bases; nucleotides not matched to a gene: 5. Looked up from germline, CDR1 is LGHNT and CDR2 is FRNRAP. The CDR3 reads CASGISGSDEQFF. In nucleotides, the CDR3 is TGTGCTAGTGGGATTAGCGGGAGCGATGAGCAGTTCTTC.

The gene calls are TRBV28 and TRBJ1-2, with a tentative D call TRBD1 (5 bases). Trimming removed 5 bases from V and 7 bases from J, with 17 bases in between. This CDR3 is built from 14 residues. Germline CDR1 MDHEN, CDR2 SYDVKM. The CDR3 nucleotides read TGTGCCAGCAGTCTCTCGGGGCGGATAGGTGGCTACACCTTC. Protein sequence: CASSLSGRIGGYTF.

This chain connects TRBV6-1 to TRBJ1-4, with TRBD1 matching 7 bases. CDR1 is MNHNS, CDR2 SASEGT, per germline. This CDR3 has 14 amino acids. V lost 6 bases and J lost 2; bases outside the gene matches: 3. For the CDR3, the DNA is TGTGCCAGCAGGCCGGGACAGACTAATGAAAAACTGTTTTTT. Encoded protein: CASRPGQTNEKLFF.

This sequence joins TRBV9 and TRBJ2-4, with D uncertain. The V gene lost 0 bases and the J gene lost 4 bases, with 8 bases spanning the gap. The length of the CDR3 is 14 residues. The germline V gene has CDR1 SGDLS and CDR2 YYNGEE. CDR3 amino acids: CASSVGIEKNIQYF. In DNA, the CDR3 is TGTGCCAGCAGCGTAGGGATTGAGAAAAACATTCAGTACTTC.

The chain recombines TRBV28 with TRBJ2-7, with 7 bases fitting TRBD1. J gave up 4 bases and V 6 bases, and 9 bases lay outside the gene matches. CDR3 length: 14 residues. Germline-derived CDR1 and CDR2 are MDHEN and SYDVKM. The DNA for the CDR3 is TGTGCCAGCAGGATACAGGGGAGTTTTTACGAGCAGTACTTC. Amino acid sequence: CASRIQGSFYEQYF. The entire variable domain, with the rest obtained from reference TRBV28 and TRBJ2-7, is as follows: DVKVTQSSRYLVKRTGEKVFLECVQDMDHENMFWYRQDPGLGLRLIYFSYDVKMKEKGDIPEGYSVSREKKERFSLILESASTNQTSMYLCASRIQGSFYEQYFGPGTRLTVT.

The chain has TRBV5-4 and TRBJ2-1, with 7 bases matching TRBD1. The CDR3 extends over 17 amino acids. Germline V gene sequence: CDR1 SGHNT, CDR2 YYREEE (reference sequence). V shed 0 bases, J shed 0 bases, and the junction held 6 bases outside the gene matches. As DNA, the CDR3 is TGTGCCAGCAGCTTGGCATGGGGACAGAGCTCCTACAATGAGCAGTTCTTC. This encodes CASSLAWGQSSYNEQFF.

This clone has only one observation. The rearrangement links TRBV4-2 to TRBJ2-3; 13 bases line up with TRBD2. CDR3 length equals 16 residues. With 4 bases clipped from V and 4 bases from J, the junction kept 5 bases outside the gene matches. CDR1 and CDR2 from the germline V gene are LGHNA and YNFKEQ. This CDR3 is CASSPETSGRSDTQYF. In DNA form, the CDR3 reads TGTGCCAGCAGCCCGGAGACTAGCGGGAGGTCAGATACGCAGTATTTT.

The chain is built from TRBV5-1 and TRBJ2-5; TRBD1 matches at 11 bases. The germline gives CDR1 SGHRS, CDR2 YFSETQ. This CDR3 has 16 amino acids. V was pared by 4 bases and J by 5 bases, with 10 bases of the junction left unmatched. CDR3 residues: CASSPSGQGAGETQYF. The CDR3 nucleotides are TGCGCCAGCAGCCCCTCAGGACAGGGGGCGGGGGAGACCCAGTACTTC.

A note on this clone: Other DNA sequences in this sample translate to the same CDR3. This chain connects TRBV28 to TRBJ2-1; 12 bases align to TRBD2. This CDR3 has 15 residues. V dropped 5 bases and J dropped 3; count of bases not matched to a gene: 2. Germline V gene lookup returns CDR1 MDHEN and CDR2 SYDVKM. The CDR3 coding sequence is TGTGCCAGCAGTCTGACTAGCGGGAGCTACAATGAGCAGTTCTTC. Its translation is CASSLTSGSYNEQFF. The full variable domain, its missing parts supplied by reference TRBV28 and TRBJ2-1, is DVKVTQSSRYLVKRTGEKVFLECVQDMDHENMFWYRQDPGLGLRLIYFSYDVKMKEKGDIPEGYSVSREKKERFSLILESASTNQTSMYLCASSLTSGSYNEQFFGPGTRLTVL.